What follows are 23 T cell receptor beta chains derived from one specimen sequenced in a study of T cell repertoires in cytomegalovirus infection. TCRdb itself ran the reads through MiXCR, one entry per CDR3 protein. Found here are hundreds of thousands of distinct CDR3 sequences, about 24% of them singletons; the top ten hold less than 10%. The specimen was CD8+ T cells from PBMCs. These receptor sequences come from a human donor in good health (CMV status not recorded). Some clones in this sample may be carry-over from other donors' samples.

This clonotype has just a few counts. V gene TRBV25-1 combines with J gene TRBJ2-1; D may be TRBD2 (6 bases). Trimming left V 8 bases short and J 8 bases short, with 16 bases between. CDR1 is MGHDK and CDR2 is SYGVNS in the germline V gene. This CDR3 has 13 residues. Here the CDR3 reads CASGRTGRDEQFF. Here the CDR3 DNA reads TGTGCCAGCGGGAGGACTGGAAGGGATGAGCAGTTCTTC.

The V gene is TRBV27, the J gene TRBJ1-1; D unresolved. Germline CDR1 MNHEY, CDR2 SMNVEV (reference sequence). The CDR3 contains 13 residues. Deletions cut 6 bases from V and 0 bases from J, with 8 bases between. CDR3 sequence reads: CASSDGMNTEAFF. The CDR3, as DNA: TGTGCCAGCAGCGATGGGATGAACACTGAAGCTTTCTTT.

The sample holds many counts of this clonotype. The chain joins TRBV5-1 to TRBJ1-6; D is uncertain. Germline CDR1 and CDR2: SGHRS and YFSETQ. The CDR3 has 16 residues. With 6 bases removed from V and 5 bases from J, the gap between germline ends came to 18 bases. In nucleotides, the CDR3 is TGCGCCAGCAAGGGCTGGGCGGAGCTGAATAATTCACCCCTCCACTTT. It is translated as CASKGWAELNNSPLHF.

The V and J genes are TRBV14 and TRBJ2-7; D remains ambiguous. The V end lost 1 base, the J end lost 3 bases, and 16 bases lay between the germline ends. Germline assignment: CDR1 SGHDN and CDR2 FVKESK. The CDR3 has 16 amino acids. This CDR3 reads CASSQGLGRTFYEQYF. The CDR3, as DNA: TGTGCCAGCAGCCAAGGATTGGGCCGGACCTTCTACGAGCAGTACTTC.

V and J are TRBV28 and TRBJ2-7; TRBD2 matches at 10 bases. V was clipped by 5 bases and J by 3 bases; unmatched bases: 1. There are 13 residues in the CDR3. Germline assignment: CDR1 MDHEN and CDR2 SYDVKM. The CDR3 here is CASSTSGVYEQYF. The CDR3 DNA reads as TGTGCCAGCAGTACTAGCGGGGTCTACGAGCAGTACTTC.

This clonotype came up many times. A read error may produce the germline difference seen at one junction end. This sequence joins TRBV7-6 and TRBJ2-1; TRBD2 matches 9 bases. The CDR3 contains 14 residues. CDR1 and CDR2 from the germline V gene are SGHVS and FNYEAQ. The CDR3 bases are TGTGCCAGCAGCTCCCGGGGGCTAGCGGGGCCGGGGATCTTC. Encoded protein: CASSSRGLAGPGIF. The full variable domain, rest sourced from reference TRBV7-6 and TRBJ2-1, is GAGVSQSPRYKVTKRGQDVALRCDPISGHVSLYWYRQALGQGPEFLTYFNYEAQQDKSGLPNDRFSAERPEGSISTLTIQRTEQRDSAMYRCASSSRGLAGPGIFGPGTRLTVL.

CDR3 nucleotide sequence: TGCGCCAGCAGCCAAGATATGTATAGCAATCAGCCCCAGCATTTT. Residues: CASSQDMYSNQPQHF. V gene TRBV4-3 combines with J gene TRBJ1-5; D not resolved. The germline CDR1 and CDR2 sequences are LGHNA and YSLEER. V lost 0 bases to trimming and J lost 0 bases, with 6 bases between them. The CDR3 length is 15 residues.

The chain links TRBV29-1 to TRBJ1-1; D gene uncertain. Germline V lookup: CDR1 SQVTM, CDR2 ANQGSEA. The CDR3 is 18 residues long. Trimming took off 3 bases at V and 1 base at J, with 24 bases between the two ends. The DNA of the CDR3 is TGCAGCGTTGATGGGATTGCGACAACGGGTAATCCGAACACTGAAGCTTTCTTT. Translation gives CSVDGIATTGNPNTEAFF.

The chain is built from TRBV4-1 and TRBJ2-1, with D perhaps TRBD2 (6 bases). CDR3 length: 12 amino acids. Trimming took 4 bases from V and 13 from J, leaving 14 bases between them. Germline V gene sequence: CDR1 MGHRA, CDR2 YSYEKL. The CDR3 sequence is CASSPTGDSQFF. The DNA for the CDR3 is TGCGCCAGCAGCCCGACGGGGGACTCCCAGTTCTTC.

This clonotype was counted at least ten times. This chain joins TRBV7-8 and TRBJ1-1; D may be TRBD1 (6 bases). Per germline, CDR1 SGHVS and CDR2 FQNEAQ. CDR3 length equals 14 residues. The V gene lost 5 bases and the J gene lost 6 bases, with 16 bases spanning the gap. CDR3 bases: TGTGCCAGCAGCCGCCAACCACGGGGGCCTGAAGCTTTCTTT. Its protein product is CASSRQPRGPEAFF.

The chain has TRBV29-1 and TRBJ1-2; TRBD1 agrees at 9 bases. The V segment lost 2 bases and the J segment 4 bases; nucleotides outside the gene matches: 17. Germline CDR1 reads SQVTM; CDR2 reads ANQGSEA. The CDR3 totals 18 residues. The CDR3 region has the DNA TGCAGCGTTGAACATGCGGGACAGGGTGAAATGGGGCTCTATGGCTACACCTTC. Amino acids: CSVEHAGQGEMGLYGYTF.

V and J are TRBV10-3 and TRBJ2-2, with D tentatively TRBD2 (6 bases). V gave up 6 bases and J gave up 2 bases, with 19 bases separating them. Germline loops: CDR1 ENHRY, CDR2 SYGVKD. The CDR3 totals 17 residues. The CDR3 DNA follows: TGTGCCATCAGCGTAAAGGCGGGAACCTCTAACACCGGGGAGCTGTTTTTT. Protein product: CAISVKAGTSNTGELFF.

In this sample, this clonotype turned up a few times. The chain uses TRBV24-1 and TRBJ2-1; D is undetermined. CDR3 length: 11 amino acids. The V gene lost 5 bases and the J gene lost 8 bases, with 6 bases spanning the gap. Germline CDR1 KGHDR, CDR2 SFDVKD. The chain's CDR3 is CATSAGYEQFF. Here the CDR3 DNA reads TGTGCCACCAGTGCCGGGTATGAGCAGTTCTTC.

The rearrangement uses TRBV28 and TRBJ2-7; TRBD1 matches at 9 bases. Germline loops: CDR1 MDHEN, CDR2 SYDVKM. Unmatched junction bases numbered 17, after V lost 4 bases and J lost 4 bases. The CDR3 runs 18 residues. CDR3 bases: TGTGCCAGCAGTTCAAATTACCTAGGGACAGGGAGGAATTACGAGCAGTACGTC. Protein sequence: CASSSNYLGTGRNYEQYV.

A note on this clonotype: A much larger clone is a single base away; this may be a read error. The chain combines TRBV7-6 with TRBJ2-2; 9 bases are a match to TRBD1. This CDR3 region has 16 residues. V shed 4 bases and J 3 bases; nucleotides not matched to a gene: 6. CDR1 and CDR2 from the germline V gene are SGHVS and FNYEAQ. The CDR3 coding sequence is TGTGCCAGCAGCTACCTCGGGACAGGGTACACCGGGGAGCTGTTTTTT. Translated, it gives CASSYLGTGYTGELFF.

This sequence joins TRBV5-8 and TRBJ1-4; 9 nucleotides line up with TRBD1. The V gene end was trimmed by 4 bases and the J gene end by 4 bases; junction bases not matched to a gene: 20. The length of the CDR3 is 20 residues. CDR1 is SGHTS and CDR2 is YDEGEE in the germline V gene. Here the CDR3 reads CASSLDRGLPSTAVNEKLFF. For the CDR3, the DNA is TGTGCCAGCAGCCTCGACAGGGGGTTACCTTCTACGGCAGTTAATGAAAAACTGTTTTTT.

This clonotype was counted a few times. The chain recombines TRBV6-6 with TRBJ2-1; no definite D call. This CDR3 region has 14 residues. The V end was cut by 6 bases, the J end by 0 bases, with 9 bases between. Germline loops: CDR1 MNHNY, CDR2 SVGAGI (reference sequence). This chain's CDR3 is CASRSSRSYNEQFF. The DNA of the CDR3 is TGTGCCAGCAGGAGCTCCCGCTCCTACAATGAGCAGTTCTTC.

The rearrangement links TRBV12-3 or TRBV12-4 to TRBJ2-7, with a possible D match to TRBD1 (6 bases). The V and J ends lost 4 bases and 7 bases respectively, with 17 bases between them. This CDR3 comprises 14 residues. CDR3 nucleotide sequence: TGTGCCAGCAGTTCAGCCCTAGAGGGGGTTGAGCAGTACTTC. As protein: CASSSALEGVEQYF.

There are a few counts of this clonotype. The V gene is TRBV7-8, the J gene TRBJ2-7; D is unclear. The CDR3 length is 11 residues. The germline V gene has CDR1 SGHVS and CDR2 FQNEAQ. Trimming took 3 bases from V and 5 from J, leaving 5 bases between them. As DNA, the CDR3 is TGTGCCAGCAGCTTGGACGACGAGCAGTACGTC. Translation gives CASSLDDEQYV.

The chain is built from TRBV18 and TRBJ1-1; 7 nucleotides align to TRBD1. Germline V gives CDR1 KGHSH, CDR2 LQKENI. V was clipped by 1 base and J by 3 bases; unmatched bases: 2. The CDR3 totals 14 residues. CDR3 in amino acids: CASSPQGADTEAFF. CDR3 DNA: TGTGCCAGCTCACCACAGGGGGCAGACACTGAAGCTTTCTTT.

Only a few counts were recorded for this clonotype. The chain couples TRBV2 to TRBJ2-7, with D possibly TRBD1 on 5 matching bases. The CDR3 is 13 residues long. With 5 bases removed from V and 2 bases from J, the gap between germline ends came to 10 bases. Germline values: CDR1 SNHLY, CDR2 FYNNEI. The CDR3 protein is CASSPGFPYEQYV. CDR3 coding DNA: TGTGCCAGCAGTCCAGGGTTCCCCTACGAGCAGTACGTC.

This chain joins TRBV7-3 and TRBJ2-1, with 10 positions matching TRBD2. The CDR3 length is 21 residues. Germline values: CDR1 SGHTA, CDR2 FQGTGA. The trim removed 1 base at V and 0 bases at J, leaving 15 bases unmatched. Written as DNA, the CDR3 is TGTGCCAGCAGCTTAAGCCCGAGGGTAGCGGGGGGTTTTAGCTCCTACAATGAGCAGTTCTTC. It specifies CASSLSPRVAGGFSSYNEQFF.

This clonotype showed up just once. The V call is TRBV20-1, the J call TRBJ2-3, with D perhaps TRBD2 (7 bases). Trimming took off 5 bases at V and 0 bases at J, with 21 bases between the two ends. This CDR3 comprises 17 residues. Germline V CDR1 and CDR2: DFQATT, SNEGSKA (reference sequence). For the CDR3, the DNA is TGCAGTGCTCTCTTACCGGGGGGCCTGTCTAGCACAGATACGCAGTATTTT. Translating gives CSALLPGGLSSTDTQYF.